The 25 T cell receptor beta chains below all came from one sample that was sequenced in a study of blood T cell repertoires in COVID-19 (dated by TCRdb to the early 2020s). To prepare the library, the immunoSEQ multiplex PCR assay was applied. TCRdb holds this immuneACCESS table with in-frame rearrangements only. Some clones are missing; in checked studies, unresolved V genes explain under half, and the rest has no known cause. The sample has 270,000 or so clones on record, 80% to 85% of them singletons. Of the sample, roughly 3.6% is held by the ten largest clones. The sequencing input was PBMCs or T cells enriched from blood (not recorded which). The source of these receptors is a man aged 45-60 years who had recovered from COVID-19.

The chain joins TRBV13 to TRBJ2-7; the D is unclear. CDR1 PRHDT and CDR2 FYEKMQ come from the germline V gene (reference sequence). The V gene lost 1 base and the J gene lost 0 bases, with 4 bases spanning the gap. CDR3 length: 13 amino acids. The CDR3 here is CASSLDTSYEQYF. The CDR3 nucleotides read TGTGCCAGCAGCTTAGACACCTCCTACGAGCAGTACTTC.

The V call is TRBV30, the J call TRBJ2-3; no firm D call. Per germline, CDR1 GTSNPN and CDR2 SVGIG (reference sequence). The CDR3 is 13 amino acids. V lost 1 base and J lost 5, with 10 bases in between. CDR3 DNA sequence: TGTGCCTGGAGTGCCCGGGTGCGAGATACGCAGTATTTT. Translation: CAWSARVRDTQYF.

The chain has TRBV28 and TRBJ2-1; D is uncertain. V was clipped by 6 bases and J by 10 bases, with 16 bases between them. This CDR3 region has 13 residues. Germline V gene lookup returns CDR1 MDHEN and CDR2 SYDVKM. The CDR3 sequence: CASSPPVWLEQFF. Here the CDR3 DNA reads TGTGCCAGCAGCCCCCCCGTTTGGCTCGAGCAGTTCTTC.

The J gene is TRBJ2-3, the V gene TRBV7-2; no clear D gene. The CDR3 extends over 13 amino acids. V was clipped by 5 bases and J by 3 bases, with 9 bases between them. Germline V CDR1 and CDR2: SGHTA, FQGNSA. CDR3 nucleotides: TGTGCCAGCAGCCTCACGGGTACAGATACGCAGTATTTT. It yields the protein CASSLTGTDTQYF.

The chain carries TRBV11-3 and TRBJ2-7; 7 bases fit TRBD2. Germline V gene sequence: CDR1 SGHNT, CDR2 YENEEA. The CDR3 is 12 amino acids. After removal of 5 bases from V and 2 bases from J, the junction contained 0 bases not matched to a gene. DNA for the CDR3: TGTGCCAGCAGCGGACTAGCCTACGAGCAGTACTTC. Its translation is CASSGLAYEQYF.

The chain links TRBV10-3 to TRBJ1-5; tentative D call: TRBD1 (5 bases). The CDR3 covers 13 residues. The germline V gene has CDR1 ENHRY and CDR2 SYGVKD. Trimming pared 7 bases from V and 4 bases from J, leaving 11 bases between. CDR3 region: CAITGGRNQPQHF. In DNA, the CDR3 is TGTGCCATCACGGGGGGGAGGAATCAGCCCCAGCATTTT.

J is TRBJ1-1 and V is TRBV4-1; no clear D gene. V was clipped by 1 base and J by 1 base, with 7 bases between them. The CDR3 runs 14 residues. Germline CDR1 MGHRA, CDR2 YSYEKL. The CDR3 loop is CASSQVAGNTEAFF. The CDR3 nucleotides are TGCGCCAGCAGCCAAGTGGCGGGGAACACTGAAGCTTTCTTT.

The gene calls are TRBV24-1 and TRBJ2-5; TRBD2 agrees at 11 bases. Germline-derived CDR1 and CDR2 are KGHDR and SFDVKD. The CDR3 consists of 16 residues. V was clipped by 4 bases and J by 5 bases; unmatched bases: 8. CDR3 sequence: CATSDISGRAGETQYF. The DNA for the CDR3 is TGTGCCACCAGTGACATTAGCGGGAGGGCCGGTGAGACCCAGTACTTC.

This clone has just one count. CDR3 DNA: TGCGCCAGCAGCTTCAAAGGGGCCGGGGAGCTGTTTTTT. It yields the protein CASSFKGAGELFF. V is TRBV5-1 and J is TRBJ2-2, with D maybe TRBD1 (5 bases). Trimming took off 2 bases at V and 6 bases at J, with 8 bases between the two ends. CDR3 length equals 13 residues. From germline, CDR1 is SGHRS and CDR2 YFSETQ.

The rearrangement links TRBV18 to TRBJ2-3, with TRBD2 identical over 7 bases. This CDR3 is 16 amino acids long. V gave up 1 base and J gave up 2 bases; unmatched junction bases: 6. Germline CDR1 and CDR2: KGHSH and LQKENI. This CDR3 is CASSPQLAYITDTQYF. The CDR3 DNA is TGTGCCAGCTCACCACAACTAGCGTACATCACAGATACGCAGTATTTT. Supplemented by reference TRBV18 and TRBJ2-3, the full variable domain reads NAGVMQNPRHLVRRRGQEARLRCSPMKGHSHVYWYRQLPEEGLKFMVYLQKENIIDESGMPKERFSAEFPKEGPSILRIQQVVRGDSAAYFCASSPQLAYITDTQYFGPGTRLTVL.

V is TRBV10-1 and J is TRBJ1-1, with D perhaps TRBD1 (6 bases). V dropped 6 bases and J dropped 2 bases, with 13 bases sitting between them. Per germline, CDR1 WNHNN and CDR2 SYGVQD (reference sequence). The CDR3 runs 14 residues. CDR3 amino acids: CASSEGQPNTEAFF. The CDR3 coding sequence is TGCGCCAGCAGCGAAGGACAGCCAAACACTGAAGCTTTCTTT.

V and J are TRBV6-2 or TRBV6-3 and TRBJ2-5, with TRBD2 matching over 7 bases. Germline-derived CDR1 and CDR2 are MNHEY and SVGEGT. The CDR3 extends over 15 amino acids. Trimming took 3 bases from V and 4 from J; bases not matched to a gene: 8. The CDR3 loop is CASSYGAGWIETQYF. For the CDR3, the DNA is TGTGCCAGCAGTTATGGAGCGGGATGGATAGAGACCCAGTACTTC.

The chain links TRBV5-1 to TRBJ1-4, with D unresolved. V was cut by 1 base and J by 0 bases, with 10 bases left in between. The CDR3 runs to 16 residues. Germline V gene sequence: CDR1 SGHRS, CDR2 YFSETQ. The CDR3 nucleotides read TGCGCCAGCAGCTTGATGAGGGCTCCAACTAATGAAAAACTGTTTTTT. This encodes CASSLMRAPTNEKLFF.

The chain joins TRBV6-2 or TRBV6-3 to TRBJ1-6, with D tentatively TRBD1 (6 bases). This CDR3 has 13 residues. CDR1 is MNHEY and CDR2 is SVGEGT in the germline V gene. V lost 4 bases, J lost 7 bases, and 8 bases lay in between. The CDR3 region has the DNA TGTGCCAGCAGTTCCCAGGGGAATTCACCCCTCCACTTT. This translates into CASSSQGNSPLHF.

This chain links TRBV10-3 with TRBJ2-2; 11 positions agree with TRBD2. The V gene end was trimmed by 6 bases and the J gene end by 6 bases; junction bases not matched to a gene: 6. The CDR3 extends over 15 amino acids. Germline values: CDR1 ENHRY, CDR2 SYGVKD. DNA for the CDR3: TGTGCCATCAGGGAGACTAGCGGGGCGGCCGGGGAGCTGTTTTTT. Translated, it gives CAIRETSGAAGELFF.

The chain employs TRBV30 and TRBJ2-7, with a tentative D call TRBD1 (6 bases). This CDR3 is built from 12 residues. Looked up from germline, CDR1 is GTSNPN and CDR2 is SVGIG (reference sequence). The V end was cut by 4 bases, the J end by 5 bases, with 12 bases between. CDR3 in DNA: TGTGCCTGGACCCGGCAGGGGAACGAGCAGTACTTC. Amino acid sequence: CAWTRQGNEQYF.

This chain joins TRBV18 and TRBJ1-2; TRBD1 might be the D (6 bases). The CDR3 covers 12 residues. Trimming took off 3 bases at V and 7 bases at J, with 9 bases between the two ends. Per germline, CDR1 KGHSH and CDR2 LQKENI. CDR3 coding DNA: TGTGCCAGCTCACCGGAAGGGGGTGGCTACACCTTC. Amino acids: CASSPEGGGYTF.

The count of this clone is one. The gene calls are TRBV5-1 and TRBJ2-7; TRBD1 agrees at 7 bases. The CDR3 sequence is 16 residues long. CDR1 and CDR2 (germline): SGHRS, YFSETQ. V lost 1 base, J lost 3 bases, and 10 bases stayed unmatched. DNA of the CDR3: TGCGCCAGCAGCTTGTTTTCGACAGGGAAGTTCTACGAGCAGTACTTC. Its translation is CASSLFSTGKFYEQYF.

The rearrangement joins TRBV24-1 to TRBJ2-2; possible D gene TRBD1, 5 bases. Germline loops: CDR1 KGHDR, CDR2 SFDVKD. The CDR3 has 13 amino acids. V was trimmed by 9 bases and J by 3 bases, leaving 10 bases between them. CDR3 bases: TGTGCCACCGGTGGGGCAGACACCGGGGAGCTGTTTTTT. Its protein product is CATGGADTGELFF.

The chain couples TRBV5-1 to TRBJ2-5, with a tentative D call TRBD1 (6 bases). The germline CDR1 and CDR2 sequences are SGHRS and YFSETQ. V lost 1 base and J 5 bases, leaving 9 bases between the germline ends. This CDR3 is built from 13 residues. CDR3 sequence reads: CASSLNREETQYF. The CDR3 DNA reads TGCGCCAGCAGCTTGAACAGGGAGGAGACCCAGTACTTC.

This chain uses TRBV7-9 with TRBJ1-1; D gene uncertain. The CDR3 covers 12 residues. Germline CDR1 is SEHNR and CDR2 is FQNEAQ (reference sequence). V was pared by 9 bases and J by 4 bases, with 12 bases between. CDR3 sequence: CASSPGITEAFF. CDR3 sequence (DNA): TGTGCCAGTTCCCCCGGGATCACTGAAGCTTTCTTT.

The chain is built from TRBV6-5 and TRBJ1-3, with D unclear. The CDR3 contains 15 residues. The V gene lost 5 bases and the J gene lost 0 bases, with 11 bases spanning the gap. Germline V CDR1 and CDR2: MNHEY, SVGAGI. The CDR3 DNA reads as TGTGCCAGCAGTACTCGACGGAGCTCTGGAAACACCATATATTTT. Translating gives CASSTRRSSGNTIYF.

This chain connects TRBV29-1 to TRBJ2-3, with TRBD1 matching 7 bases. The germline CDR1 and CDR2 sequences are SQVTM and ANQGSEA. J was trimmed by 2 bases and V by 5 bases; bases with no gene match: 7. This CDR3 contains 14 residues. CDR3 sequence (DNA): TGCAGCGTTAGGGGACAGAGCTACACAGATACGCAGTATTTT. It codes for CSVRGQSYTDTQYF.

CDR3 region: CAWSVGAGSPLHF. In nucleotides, the CDR3 is TGTGCCTGGAGTGTCGGGGCGGGGTCACCCCTCCACTTT. The V call is TRBV30, the J call TRBJ1-6, with D possibly matching TRBD1 (5 bases). This CDR3 spans 13 amino acids. CDR1 is GTSNPN and CDR2 is SVGIG in the germline V gene (reference sequence). Trimming stripped 0 bases from V and 10 bases from J, with 10 bases between. Combining the CDR3 with reference TRBV30 and TRBJ1-6 gives the whole variable domain SQTIHQWPATLVQPVGSPLSLECTVEGTSNPNLYWYRQAAGRGLQLLFYSVGIGQISSEVPQNLSASRPQDRQFILSSKKLLLSDSGFYLCAWSVGAGSPLHFGNGTRLTVT.

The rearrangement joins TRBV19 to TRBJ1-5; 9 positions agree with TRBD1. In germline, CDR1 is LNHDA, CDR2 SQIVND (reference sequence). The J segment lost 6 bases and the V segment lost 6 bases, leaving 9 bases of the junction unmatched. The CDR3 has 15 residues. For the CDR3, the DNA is TGTGCCAGTAGAGAACAGGGGGCGAGGGGTCAGCCCCAGCATTTT. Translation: CASREQGARGQPQHF.